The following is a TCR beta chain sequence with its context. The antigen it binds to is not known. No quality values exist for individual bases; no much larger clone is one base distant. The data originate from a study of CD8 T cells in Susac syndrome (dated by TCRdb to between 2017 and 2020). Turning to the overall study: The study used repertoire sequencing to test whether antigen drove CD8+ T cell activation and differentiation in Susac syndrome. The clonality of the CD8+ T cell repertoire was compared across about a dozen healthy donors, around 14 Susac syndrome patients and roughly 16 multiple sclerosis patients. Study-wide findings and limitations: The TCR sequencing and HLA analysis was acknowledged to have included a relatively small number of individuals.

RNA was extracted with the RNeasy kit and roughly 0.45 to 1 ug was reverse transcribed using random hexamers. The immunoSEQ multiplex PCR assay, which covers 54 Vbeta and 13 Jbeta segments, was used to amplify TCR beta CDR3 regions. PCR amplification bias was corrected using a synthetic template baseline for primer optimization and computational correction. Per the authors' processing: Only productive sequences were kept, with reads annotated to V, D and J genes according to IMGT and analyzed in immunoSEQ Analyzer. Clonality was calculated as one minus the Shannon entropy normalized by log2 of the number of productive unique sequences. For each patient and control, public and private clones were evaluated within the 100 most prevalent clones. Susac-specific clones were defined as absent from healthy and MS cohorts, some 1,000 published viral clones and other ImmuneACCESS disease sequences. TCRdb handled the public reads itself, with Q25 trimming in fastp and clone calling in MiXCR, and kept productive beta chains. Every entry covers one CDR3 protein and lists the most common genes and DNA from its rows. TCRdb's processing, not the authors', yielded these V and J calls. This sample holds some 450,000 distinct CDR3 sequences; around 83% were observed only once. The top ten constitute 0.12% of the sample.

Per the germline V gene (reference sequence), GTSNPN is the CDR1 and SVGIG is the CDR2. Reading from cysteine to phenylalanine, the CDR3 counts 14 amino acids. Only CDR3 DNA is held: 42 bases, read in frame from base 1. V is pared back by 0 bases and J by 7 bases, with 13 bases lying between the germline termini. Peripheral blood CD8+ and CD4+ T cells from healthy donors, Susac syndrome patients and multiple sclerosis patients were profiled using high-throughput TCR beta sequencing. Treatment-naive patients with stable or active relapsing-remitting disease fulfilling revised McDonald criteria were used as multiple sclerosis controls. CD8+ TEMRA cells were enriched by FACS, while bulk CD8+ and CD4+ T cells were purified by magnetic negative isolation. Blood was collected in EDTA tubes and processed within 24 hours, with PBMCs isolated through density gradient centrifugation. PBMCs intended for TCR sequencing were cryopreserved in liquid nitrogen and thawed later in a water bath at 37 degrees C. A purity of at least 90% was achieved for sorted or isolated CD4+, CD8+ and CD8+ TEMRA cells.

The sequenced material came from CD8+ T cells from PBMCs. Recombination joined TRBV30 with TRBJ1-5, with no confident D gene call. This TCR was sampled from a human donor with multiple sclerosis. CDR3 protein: CAWSVGRRKQPQHF. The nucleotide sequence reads TGTGCCTGGAGTGTGGGCAGGAGGAAACAGCCCCAGCATTTT. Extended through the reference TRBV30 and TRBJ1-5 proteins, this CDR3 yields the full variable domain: SQTIHQWPATLVQPVGSPLSLECTVEGTSNPNLYWYRQAAGRGLQLLFYSVGIGQISSEVPQNLSASRPQDRQFILSSKKLLLSDSGFYLCAWSVGRRKQPQHFGDGTRLSIL.